Presented here are 10 T cell receptor beta chains from one specimen sequenced in a study of regulatory T cells in long-lasting Graves disease. The time point here: newly diagnosed GD, antithyroid drugs for less than 3 months. RNA from PBMCs was the source of the TCR library. Researchers made TCR beta libraries by using iRepertoire HTBI primers and running Arm-PCR on CDR3 regions. TCRdb ran MiXCR on the multiplex PCR reads and lists one entry per CDR3 protein. The data contain 360,000 or so distinct CDR3 sequences, about a sixth of them singletons. These data also formed part of another study, on T cells in Graves' hyperthyroidism and ophthalmopathy.

The sequencing here drew on peripheral blood mononuclear cells (PBMCs), taken at new diagnosis, from a patient treated with antithyroid drugs. These receptors were collected from a middle-aged man with Graves disease.

The chain couples TRBV3-1 to TRBJ2-2; D may be TRBD1 (5 bases). This CDR3 contains 14 residues. Looked up from germline, CDR1 is LGHDT and CDR2 is YNNKEL (reference sequence). The germline V and J ends were trimmed by 1 base and 7 bases, with 10 bases remaining between them. The CDR3 DNA sequence: TGTGCCAGCAGCCAAGTGGGGCGACTCGGGGAGCTGTTTTTT. Its translation: CASSQVGRLGELFF.

This clonotype was counted many times. The chain carries TRBV5-1 and TRBJ2-7; TRBD1 matches at 9 bases. Germline CDR1 reads SGHRS; CDR2 reads YFSETQ. The CDR3 sequence is 16 residues long. J was trimmed by 0 bases and V by 3 bases; bases with no gene match: 7. CDR3 in DNA: TGCGCCAGCAGCTACCGGGACAGGGAGAGCTCCTACGAGCAGTACTTC. It is translated as CASSYRDRESSYEQYF.

The sample holds a few counts of this clonotype. This may arise from a read error, as a much more abundant clone is one base away. The V gene is TRBV6-2 or TRBV6-3, the J gene TRBJ1-6; D uncertain. The CDR3 runs 14 residues. Looked up from germline, CDR1 is MNHEY and CDR2 is SVGEGT. The CDR3 DNA is TGTGCCAGCAGCGCCGGACCTTATAATTCACCCTTCCACTTT. Encoded protein: CASSAGPYNSPFHF.

The chain has TRBV4-2 and TRBJ2-5; perhaps TRBD1 as D (6 bases). Germline CDR1 and CDR2: LGHNA and YNFKEQ. Trimming left V 1 base short and J 1 base short, with 16 bases between. The CDR3 has 17 residues. CDR3 bases: TGTGCCAGCAGCCAAGGGGGGCCGGGACGTCTCCAAGAGACCCAGTACTTC. The encoded protein is CASSQGGPGRLQETQYF.

This clonotype appeared many times. This chain connects TRBV12-3 or TRBV12-4 to TRBJ2-6; D gene ambiguous. Trimming left V 3 bases short and J 4 bases short, with 10 bases between. The CDR3 is 15 amino acids. The CDR3 is CASSLPGFGANVLTF. The CDR3, as DNA: TGTGCCAGCAGTTTGCCCGGGTTCGGGGCCAACGTCCTGACTTTC.

This clonotype was counted at least ten times. The gene calls are TRBV10-3 and TRBJ1-1, with D possibly matching TRBD1 (6 bases). There are 14 residues in the CDR3. Germline-derived CDR1 and CDR2 are ENHRY and SYGVKD. V was trimmed by 6 bases and J by 1 base, leaving 12 bases between them. The CDR3 loop reads CAISSTGKNTEAFF. The CDR3 bases are TGTGCCATCAGCTCTACAGGGAAGAACACTGAAGCTTTCTTT.

The chain is built from TRBV12-5 and TRBJ1-6; 10 positions agree with TRBD1. Germline loops: CDR1 LGHNT, CDR2 FRNRAP. The trim removed 2 bases at V and 7 bases at J, leaving 8 bases unmatched. This CDR3 comprises 17 residues. This CDR3 reads CASGLPHPGQGNSPLHF. In DNA form, the CDR3 reads TGTGCTAGTGGTTTGCCACACCCGGGACAGGGGAATTCACCCCTCCACTTT.

This clonotype was seen repeatedly, ten times or more. The genes are TRBV6-1 and TRBJ2-2; D perhaps matches TRBD1 (5 bases). Trimming stripped 10 bases from V and 6 bases from J, with 18 bases between. Germline CDR1 is MNHNS and CDR2 is SASEGT. There are 14 residues in the CDR3. The CDR3 loop is CATMGPARAGELFF. CDR3 coding DNA: TGTGCCACGATGGGGCCGGCCCGTGCCGGGGAGCTGTTTTTT.

The genes are TRBV11-1 and TRBJ2-5, with a tentative D call TRBD1 (6 bases). The V gene lost 4 bases and the J gene lost 5 bases, with 14 bases spanning the gap. Germline V CDR1 and CDR2: SGHAT, FQDESV (reference sequence). The CDR3 consists of 14 residues. The CDR3 protein is CASSSRDKIETQYF. The DNA for the CDR3 is TGTGCCAGCAGCTCCCGGGACAAGATCGAGACCCAGTACTTC.

In this sample, this clonotype turned up many times. CDR3 residues: CASSPDRVDYEQYF. The CDR3 DNA reads as TGCGCCAGCAGCCCGGACAGAGTTGACTACGAGCAGTACTTC. The J gene is TRBJ2-7, the V gene TRBV5-1; possibly TRBD1 for D (6 bases). Germline values: CDR1 SGHRS, CDR2 YFSETQ. Trimming took off 4 bases at V and 3 bases at J, with 14 bases between the two ends. This CDR3 contains 14 residues.